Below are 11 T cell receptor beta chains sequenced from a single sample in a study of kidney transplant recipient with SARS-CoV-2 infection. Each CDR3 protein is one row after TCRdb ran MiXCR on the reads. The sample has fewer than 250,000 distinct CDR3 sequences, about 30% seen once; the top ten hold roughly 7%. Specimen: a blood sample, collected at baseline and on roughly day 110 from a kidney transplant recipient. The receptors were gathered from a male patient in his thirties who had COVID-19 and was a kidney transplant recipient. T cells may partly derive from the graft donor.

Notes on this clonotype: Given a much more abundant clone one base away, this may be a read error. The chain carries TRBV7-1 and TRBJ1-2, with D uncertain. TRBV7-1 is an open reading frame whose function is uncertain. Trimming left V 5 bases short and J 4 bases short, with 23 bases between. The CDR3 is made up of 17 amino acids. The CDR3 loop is CASSNSLHEEKTYGYTF. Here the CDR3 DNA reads TGTGCCAGCAGCAACTCTCTTCACGAGGAAAAGACCTATGGCTACACCTTC.

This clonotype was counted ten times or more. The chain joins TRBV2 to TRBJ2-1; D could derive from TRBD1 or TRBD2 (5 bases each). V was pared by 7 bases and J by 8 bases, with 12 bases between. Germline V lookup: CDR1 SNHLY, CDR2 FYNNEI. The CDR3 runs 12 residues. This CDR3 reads CASMKRGHEQFF. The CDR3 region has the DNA TGTGCCAGCATGAAGAGGGGTCATGAGCAGTTCTTC.

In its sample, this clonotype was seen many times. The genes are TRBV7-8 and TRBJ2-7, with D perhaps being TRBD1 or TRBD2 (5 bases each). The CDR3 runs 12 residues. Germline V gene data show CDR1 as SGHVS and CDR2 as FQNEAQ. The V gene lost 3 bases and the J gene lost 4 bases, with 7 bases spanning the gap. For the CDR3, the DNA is TGTGCCAGCAGCTTCGAGGGGTACGAGCAGTACTTC. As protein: CASSFEGYEQYF.

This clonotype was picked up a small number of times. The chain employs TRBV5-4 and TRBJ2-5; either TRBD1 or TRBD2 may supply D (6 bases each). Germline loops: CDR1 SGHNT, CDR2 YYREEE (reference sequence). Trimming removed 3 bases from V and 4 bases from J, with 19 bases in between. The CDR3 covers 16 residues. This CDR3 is CASSSLEGGMGETQYF. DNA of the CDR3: TGTGCCAGCAGCTCACTCGAGGGGGGTATGGGAGAGACCCAGTACTTC.

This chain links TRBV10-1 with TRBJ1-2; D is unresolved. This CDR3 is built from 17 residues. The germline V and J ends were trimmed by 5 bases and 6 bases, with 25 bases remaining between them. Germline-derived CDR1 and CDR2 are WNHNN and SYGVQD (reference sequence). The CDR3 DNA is TGCGCCAGCAGTCATAACAAAAGATCGCGAAAGACCCATGGCTACACCTTC. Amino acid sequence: CASSHNKRSRKTHGYTF.

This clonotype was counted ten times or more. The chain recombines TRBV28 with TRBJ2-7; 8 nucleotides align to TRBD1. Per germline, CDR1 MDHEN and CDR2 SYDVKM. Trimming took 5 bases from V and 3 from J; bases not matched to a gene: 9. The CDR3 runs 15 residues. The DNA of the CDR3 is TGTGCCAGCAGTGCTCCAGACAGGGGCGACTACGAGCAGTACTTC. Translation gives CASSAPDRGDYEQYF. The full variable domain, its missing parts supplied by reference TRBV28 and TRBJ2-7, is DVKVTQSSRYLVKRTGEKVFLECVQDMDHENMFWYRQDPGLGLRLIYFSYDVKMKEKGDIPEGYSVSREKKERFSLILESASTNQTSMYLCASSAPDRGDYEQYFGPGTRLTVT.

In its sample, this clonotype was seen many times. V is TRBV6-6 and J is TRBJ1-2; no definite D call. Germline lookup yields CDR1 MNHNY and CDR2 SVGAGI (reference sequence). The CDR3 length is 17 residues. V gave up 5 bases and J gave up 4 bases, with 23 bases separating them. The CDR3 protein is CASSNEKGGRKTYGYTF. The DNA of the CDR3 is TGTGCCAGCAGTAACGAGAAAGGTGGGAGAAAGACCTATGGCTACACCTTC.

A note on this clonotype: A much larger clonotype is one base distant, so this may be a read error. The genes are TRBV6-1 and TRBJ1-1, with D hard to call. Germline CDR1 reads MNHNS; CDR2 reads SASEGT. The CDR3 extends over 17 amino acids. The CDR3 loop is CASSASPWEGKNSEAFF. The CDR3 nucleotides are TGTGCCAGCAGTGCGTCCCCTTGGGAGGGAAAGAACTCTGAAGCTTTCTTT.

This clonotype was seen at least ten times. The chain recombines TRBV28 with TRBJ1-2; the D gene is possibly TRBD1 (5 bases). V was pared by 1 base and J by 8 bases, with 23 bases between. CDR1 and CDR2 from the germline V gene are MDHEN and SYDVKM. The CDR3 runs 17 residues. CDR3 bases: TGTGCCAGCAGTTTATCATCGGATAGCGCCAGGGCAAGGGGCTACACCTTC. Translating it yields CASSLSSDSARARGYTF.

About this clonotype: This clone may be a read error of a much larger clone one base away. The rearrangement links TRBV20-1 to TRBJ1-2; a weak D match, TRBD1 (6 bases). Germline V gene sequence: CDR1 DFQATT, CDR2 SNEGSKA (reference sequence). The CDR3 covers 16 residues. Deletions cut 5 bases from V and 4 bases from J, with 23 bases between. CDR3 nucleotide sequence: TGCAGTGCTTGCGGACAGCTGTTTCGAAATACCTATGGCTACACCTTC. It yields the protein CSACGQLFRNTYGYTF.

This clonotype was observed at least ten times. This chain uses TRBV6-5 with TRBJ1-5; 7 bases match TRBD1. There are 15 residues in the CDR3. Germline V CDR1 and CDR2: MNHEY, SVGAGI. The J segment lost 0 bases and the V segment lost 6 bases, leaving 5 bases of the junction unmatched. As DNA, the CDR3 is TGTGCCAGCAGGCGTACAGGGGATAGCAATCAGCCCCAGCATTTT. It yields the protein CASRRTGDSNQPQHF.